This TCR beta chain was identified during a study of T cells in Graves' hyperthyroidism and ophthalmopathy. Researchers took RNA transcripts and amplified the TCR beta CDR3 regions from them. First-round RT-PCR targeting the TCR CDR3 was performed with the HTBI primer set. MiXCR was run by TCRdb on the multiplex PCR reads, yielding one entry per CDR3 protein. This sample has hundreds of thousands of distinct CDR3 sequences; just under 45% occur once, and the top ten carry roughly 7.2%. Patients having uncontrolled infection, another autoimmune disease, pregnancy or lactation were not included. Diagnostic assessment was based on clinical symptoms, serum thyroxine and TRAb, thyroid ultrasound and orbital computed tomography. Only a few counts were recorded for this clonotype. Its specificity is not known. Study-wide results and limits: From stable hyperthyroidism, ophthalmopathy was set apart by a 13 V-J model. Ophthalmopathy prediction by the model preceded onset by a median approximately 6.1 months.

Germline V gene data show CDR1 as LNHDA and CDR2 as SQIVND (reference sequence). V was trimmed by 4 bases and J by 3 bases, leaving 15 bases between them. The CDR3 sequence is 15 residues long. This sequence originates from an adult man with Graves' disease, either hyperthyroidism or ophthalmopathy (not recorded which). The chain combines TRBV19 with TRBJ1-2; tentative D call: TRBD1 (6 bases). Material for sequencing was peripheral blood or thyroid tissue (not recorded which). DNA of the CDR3: TGTGCCAGTAGTACAGGGGTGGGGTCGGACTATGGCTACACCTTC. Protein product: CASSTGVGSDYGYTF.